The 6 T cell receptor beta chains in this list originate from one sample, sequenced in a study of cytomegalovirus exposure and HLA in healthy donors. Use of 60 Vbeta and 13 Jbeta primers characterized the PCR. The table came from immunoSEQ multiplex PCR; TCRdb's copy has only in-frame clones and leaves some out. The table records around 200,000 clones, around 80% of them present only once. Sequenced material: PBMCs. These receptor sequences come from a woman in her twenties or thirties in good health and CMV-seropositive.

This clone came up a few times. The chain couples TRBV6-5 to TRBJ1-4, with 9 bases matching TRBD1. V lost 5 bases and J lost 6; bases outside the gene matches: 7. Germline V lookup: CDR1 MNHEY, CDR2 SVGAGI. There are 15 residues in the CDR3. Here the CDR3 DNA reads TGTGCCAGCAGTAGACAGGGGGGGTTTGATGAAAAACTGTTTTTT. Its translation is CASSRQGGFDEKLFF.

The chain links TRBV6-1 to TRBJ2-1; 8 bases are shared with TRBD1. The germline CDR1 and CDR2 sequences are MNHNS and SASEGT. The CDR3 sequence is 15 residues long. The V gene end was trimmed by 2 bases and the J gene end by 8 bases; junction bases not matched to a gene: 8. DNA of the CDR3: TGTGCCAGCAGTGAAATAGGACAGGGTGGCTATGAGCAGTTCTTC. Translated: CASSEIGQGGYEQFF.

This clone was detected a few times. The chain employs TRBV5-1 and TRBJ1-1; no definite D call. Germline CDR1 and CDR2: SGHRS and YFSETQ. The CDR3 length is 16 residues. Between the trimmed V and J ends, which lost 4 bases and 1 base, there was a span of 17 bases. CDR3 sequence reads: CASSPGLRVGNTEAFF. The CDR3 nucleotides read TGCGCCAGCAGCCCGGGCCTGAGGGTAGGGAACACTGAAGCTTTCTTT.

The CDR3 region is CASSTEGTSGGSSYNEQFF. CDR3 in DNA: TGTGCCAGCAGCACAGAAGGGACTAGCGGGGGGAGCTCCTACAATGAGCAGTTCTTC. The gene calls are TRBV9 and TRBJ2-1, with 15 nucleotides matching TRBD2. With 4 bases clipped from V and 0 bases from J, the junction kept 8 bases outside the gene matches. Germline values: CDR1 SGDLS, CDR2 YYNGEE. This CDR3 spans 19 amino acids.

This chain joins TRBV9 and TRBJ2-6; a weak D match, TRBD1 (6 bases). Germline V gene data show CDR1 as SGDLS and CDR2 as YYNGEE. V was cut by 7 bases and J by 4 bases, with 15 bases left in between. CDR3 length: 15 amino acids. For the CDR3, the DNA is TGTGCCAGCGCCTTGGGGACACTAGGGGCCAACGTCCTGACTTTC. This sequence encodes CASALGTLGANVLTF.

The J gene is TRBJ1-5, the V gene TRBV30; D gene unclear. The CDR3 spans 15 residues. CDR1 is GTSNPN and CDR2 is SVGIG in the germline V gene (reference sequence). The V and J ends lost 1 base and 0 bases respectively, with 10 bases between them. CDR3 coding DNA: TGTGCCTGGAGTGGGCAAGTGAATAGCAATCAGCCCCAGCATTTT. This gives the protein CAWSGQVNSNQPQHF. Based on the CDR3 plus reference TRBV30 and TRBJ1-5, the full variable domain is SQTIHQWPATLVQPVGSPLSLECTVEGTSNPNLYWYRQAAGRGLQLLFYSVGIGQISSEVPQNLSASRPQDRQFILSSKKLLLSDSGFYLCAWSGQVNSNQPQHFGDGTRLSIL.